This entry describes one TCR beta chain. Antigen specificity is unknown. A much larger clone differs from this one at a single base, so this may be a read error. This sample was taken from a study of T-cell reconstitution after alpha-beta-depleted transplantation in children. Germline V gene lookup returns CDR1 MNHNS and CDR2 SASEGT. V lost 8 bases, J lost 3 bases, and 13 bases lay in between. The CDR3 is 13 amino acids. Study-level points and caveats: At around two months after transplant, the alpha-beta T cells were reportedly derived from several hundred expanded clones that came from non-depleted graft cells. After transplant, high TCRbeta diversity at day 60 in some patients arose from surviving recipient T cells and thymic progenitors.

Library preparation (for TCRbeta) was performed with unique molecular identifiers. TCRdb re-called the PCR reads through MiXCR, storing one row per CDR3 protein. Among hundreds of thousands of distinct CDR3 sequences listed, around 13% were seen once. The starting material was PBMCs, obtained before TCRalphabeta/CD19-depleted stem cell transplant. This chain connects TRBV6-1 to TRBJ1-2; no clear D. This TCR was sampled from a girl aged 2-9 years with congenital amegakaryocytic thrombocytopenia, due to receive a stem cell transplant. CDR3 residues: CASGWVGDYGYTF. DNA of the CDR3: TGTGCCAGCGGATGGGTCGGCGACTATGGCTACACCTTC.